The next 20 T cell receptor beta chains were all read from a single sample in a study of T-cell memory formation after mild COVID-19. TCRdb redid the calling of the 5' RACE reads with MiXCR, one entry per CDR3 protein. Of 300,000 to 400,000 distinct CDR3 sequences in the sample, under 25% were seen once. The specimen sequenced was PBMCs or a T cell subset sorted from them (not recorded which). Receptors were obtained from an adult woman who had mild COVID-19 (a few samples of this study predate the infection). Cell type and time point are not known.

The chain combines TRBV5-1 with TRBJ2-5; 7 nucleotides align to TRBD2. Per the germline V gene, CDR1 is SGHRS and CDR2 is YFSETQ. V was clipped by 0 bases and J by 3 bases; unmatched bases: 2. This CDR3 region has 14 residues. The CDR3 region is CASSLEREEETQYF. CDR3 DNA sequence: TGCGCCAGCAGCTTGGAGCGGGAAGAAGAGACCCAGTACTTC.

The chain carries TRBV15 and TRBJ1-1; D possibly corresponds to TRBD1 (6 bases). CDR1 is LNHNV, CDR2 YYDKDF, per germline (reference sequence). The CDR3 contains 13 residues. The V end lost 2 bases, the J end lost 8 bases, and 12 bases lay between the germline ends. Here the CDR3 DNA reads TGTGCCACCAGCAGACGATACAGGGACGAAGCTTTCTTT. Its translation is CATSRRYRDEAFF.

The CDR3 DNA reads as TGCGCCAGCAGCCAAGGACCTCGAGGCTCCTACAATGAGCAGTTCTTC. This sequence encodes CASSQGPRGSYNEQFF. The J gene is TRBJ2-1, the V gene TRBV4-1; no clear D gene. The CDR3 runs 16 residues. Germline V gives CDR1 MGHRA, CDR2 YSYEKL. Trimming took 1 base from V and 0 from J, leaving 10 bases between them.

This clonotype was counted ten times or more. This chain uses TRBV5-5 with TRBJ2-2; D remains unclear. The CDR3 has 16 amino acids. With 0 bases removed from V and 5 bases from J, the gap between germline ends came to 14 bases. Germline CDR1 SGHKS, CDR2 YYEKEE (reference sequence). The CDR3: CASSLGPTVNTGELFF. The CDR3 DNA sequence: TGTGCCAGCAGCTTGGGCCCTACGGTTAATACCGGGGAGCTGTTTTTT.

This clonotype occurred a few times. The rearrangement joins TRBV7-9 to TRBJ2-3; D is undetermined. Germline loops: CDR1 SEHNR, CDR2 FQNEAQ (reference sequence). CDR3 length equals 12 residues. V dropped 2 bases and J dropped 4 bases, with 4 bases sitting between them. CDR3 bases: TGTGCCAGCAGCTTACCCGCAGATACGCAGTATTTT. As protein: CASSLPADTQYF.

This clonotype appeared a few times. This chain's CDR3 is CASSSGTSGGAMETQYF. The DNA for the CDR3 is TGTGCCAGCAGTTCCGGGACTAGCGGGGGGGCCATGGAGACCCAGTACTTC. The rearrangement links TRBV11-2 to TRBJ2-5; 16 bases are a match to TRBD2. CDR1 is SGHAT, CDR2 FQNNGV, per germline. This CDR3 is built from 17 residues. Trimming took 6 bases from V and 5 from J; bases not matched to a gene: 9.

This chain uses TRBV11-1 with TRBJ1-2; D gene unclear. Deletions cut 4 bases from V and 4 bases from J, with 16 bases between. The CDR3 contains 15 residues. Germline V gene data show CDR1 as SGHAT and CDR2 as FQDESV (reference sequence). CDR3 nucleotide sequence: TGTGCCAGCAGCTCCCCCGCTCATGGAAGCTATGGCTACACCTTC. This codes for CASSSPAHGSYGYTF.

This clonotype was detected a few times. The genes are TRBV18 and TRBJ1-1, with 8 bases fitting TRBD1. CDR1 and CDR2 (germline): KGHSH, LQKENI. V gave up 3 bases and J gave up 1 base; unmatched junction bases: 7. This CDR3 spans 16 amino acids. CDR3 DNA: TGTGCCAGCTCACCTCACGGGGGACAGGAGAACACTGAAGCTTTCTTT. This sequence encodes CASSPHGGQENTEAFF.

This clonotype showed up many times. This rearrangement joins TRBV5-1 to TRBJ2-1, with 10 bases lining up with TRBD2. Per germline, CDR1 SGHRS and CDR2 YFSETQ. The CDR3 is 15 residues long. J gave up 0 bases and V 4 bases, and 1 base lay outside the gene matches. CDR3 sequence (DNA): TGCGCCAGCAGCCTAGCGGGGGCCTCCTACAATGAGCAGTTCTTC. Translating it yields CASSLAGASYNEQFF.

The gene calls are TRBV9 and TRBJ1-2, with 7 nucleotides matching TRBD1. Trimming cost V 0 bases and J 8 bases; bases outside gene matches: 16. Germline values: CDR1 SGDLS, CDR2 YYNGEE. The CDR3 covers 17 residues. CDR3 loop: CASSVGKGRQGGPGYTF. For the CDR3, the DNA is TGTGCCAGCAGCGTAGGAAAGGGGAGACAGGGAGGGCCGGGCTACACCTTC.

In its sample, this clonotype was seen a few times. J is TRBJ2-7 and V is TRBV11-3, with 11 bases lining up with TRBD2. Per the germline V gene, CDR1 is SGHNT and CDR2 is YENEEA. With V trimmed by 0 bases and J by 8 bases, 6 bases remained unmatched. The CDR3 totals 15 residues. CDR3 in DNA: TGTGCCAGCAGCTTAGATGGTACTAGCGGGAGTAAGCAGTACTTC. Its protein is CASSLDGTSGSKQYF.

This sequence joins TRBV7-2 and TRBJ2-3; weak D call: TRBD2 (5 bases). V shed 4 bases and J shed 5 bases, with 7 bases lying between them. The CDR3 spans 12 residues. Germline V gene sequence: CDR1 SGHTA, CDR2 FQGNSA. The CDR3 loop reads CASSYAGDTQYF. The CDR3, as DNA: TGTGCCAGCAGCTATGCGGGAGATACGCAGTATTTT.

The CDR3: CASSQLTGGQGYTF. CDR3 DNA sequence: TGCGCCAGCAGCCAACTCACAGGGGGCCAGGGCTACACCTTC. The chain carries TRBV4-1 and TRBJ1-2; 9 bases are shared with TRBD1. The CDR3 length is 14 residues. The V and J ends lost 2 bases and 8 bases, in that order; junction bases with no gene match: 6. Germline-derived CDR1 and CDR2 are MGHRA and YSYEKL.

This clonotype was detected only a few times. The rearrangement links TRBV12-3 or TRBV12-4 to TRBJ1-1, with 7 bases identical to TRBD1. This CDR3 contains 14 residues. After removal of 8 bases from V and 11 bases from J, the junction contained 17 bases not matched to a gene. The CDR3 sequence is CASGSKGAAGTAFF. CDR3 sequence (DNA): TGTGCCAGCGGCAGTAAGGGGGCCGCCGGTACCGCTTTCTTT.

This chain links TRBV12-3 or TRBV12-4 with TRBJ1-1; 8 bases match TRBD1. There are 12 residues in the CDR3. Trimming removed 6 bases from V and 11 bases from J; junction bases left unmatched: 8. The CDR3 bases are TGTGCCAGCAGACCCGGACAGGGTAGGGCTTTCTTT. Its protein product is CASRPGQGRAFF.

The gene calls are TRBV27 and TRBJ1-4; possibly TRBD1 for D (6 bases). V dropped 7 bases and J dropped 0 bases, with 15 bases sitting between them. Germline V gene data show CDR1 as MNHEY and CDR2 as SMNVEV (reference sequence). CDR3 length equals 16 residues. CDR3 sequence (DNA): TGTGCCAGCATTGAAAGACAGGATTCAACTAATGAAAAACTGTTTTTT. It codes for CASIERQDSTNEKLFF. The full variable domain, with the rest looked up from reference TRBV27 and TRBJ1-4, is EAQVTQNPRYLITVTGKKLTVTCSQNMNHEYMSWYRQDPGLGLRQIYYSMNVEVTDKGDVPEGYKVSRKEKRNFPLILESPSPNQTSLYFCASIERQDSTNEKLFFGSGTQLSVL.

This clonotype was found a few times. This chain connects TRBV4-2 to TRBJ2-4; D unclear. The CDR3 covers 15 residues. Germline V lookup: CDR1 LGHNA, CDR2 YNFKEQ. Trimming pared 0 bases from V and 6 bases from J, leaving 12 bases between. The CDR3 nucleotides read TGTGCCAGCAGCCAAGATTCAGGATATGGAAACATTCAGTACTTC. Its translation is CASSQDSGYGNIQYF.

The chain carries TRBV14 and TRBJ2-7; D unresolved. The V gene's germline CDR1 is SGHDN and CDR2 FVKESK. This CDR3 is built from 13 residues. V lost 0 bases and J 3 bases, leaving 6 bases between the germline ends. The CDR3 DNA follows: TGTGCCAGCAGCCAAGAGGGGTACTACGAGCAGTACTTC. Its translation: CASSQEGYYEQYF.

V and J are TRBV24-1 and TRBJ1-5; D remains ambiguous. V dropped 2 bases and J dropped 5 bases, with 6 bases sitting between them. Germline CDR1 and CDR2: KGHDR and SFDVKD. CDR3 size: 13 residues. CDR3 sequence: CATSDSTYQPQHF. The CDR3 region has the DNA TGTGCCACCAGTGATTCCACATATCAGCCCCAGCATTTT.

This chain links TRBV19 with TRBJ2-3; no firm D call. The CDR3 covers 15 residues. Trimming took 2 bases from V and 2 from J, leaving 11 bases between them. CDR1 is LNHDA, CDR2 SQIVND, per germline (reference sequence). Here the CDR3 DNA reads TGTGCCAGTAGTATAACACCCGGGCTCACAGATACGCAGTATTTT. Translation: CASSITPGLTDTQYF.